The clone carrying this TCR beta chain has at least ten counts. This CDR3 has 14 amino acids. Germline values: CDR1 MNHEY, CDR2 SMNVEV (reference sequence). V was trimmed by 1 base and J by 8 bases, leaving 14 bases between them. This specimen comes from a study of molecular identifiers for immune sequencing clone quantification. TCRdb processed the PCR reads anew with MiXCR; each CDR3 protein has one entry. The table shows 550,000 to 750,000 distinct CDR3 sequences, with just under 20% occurring only once. The J gene is TRBJ1-1, the V gene TRBV27, with D possibly being TRBD1 (6 bases). The sequenced sample was naive CD8+ T cells from blood, with Jurkat cell RNA spiked in. Subset indicated: FACS-sorted CD8+CD4-CCR7+CD45RA+ naive T cells. This sequence was found in a human donor in good health. Some libraries in this study had Jurkat cell RNA spiked in. The CDR3 region has the DNA TGTGCCAGCAGTTTATTGGGGGGGCCGGAAGAAGCTTTCTTT. Protein: CASSLLGGPEEAFF.